These 27 T cell receptor beta chains came from one sample sequenced in a study of T cells expressing NK-cell markers. One entry per CDR3 protein, without DNA, is what TCRdb gives after re-calling the 5' RACE reads. The sample includes 500,000 to 700,000 distinct CDR3 sequences. Sequencing was done on a sample of blood T cells: a sorted CD56 or NKG2C T cell subset, CD4+ or CD8+ T cells, or bulk PBMC T cells (not recorded which). Source of these receptors: a man aged 18 to 29 in good health.

V is TRBV4-1 and J is TRBJ1-5. This CDR3 has 15 residues. The V gene's germline CDR1 is MGHRA and CDR2 YSYEKL. The CDR3 here is CASSQDPVGNQPQHF.

The rearrangement uses TRBV6-2 or TRBV6-3 and TRBJ2-3; the D gene TCRdb calls, TRBD2, cannot be checked with no DNA. Germline-derived CDR1 and CDR2 are MNHEY and SVGEGT. CDR3 length equals 19 residues. This CDR3 reads CASSYPREGPRINTDTQYF.

The rearrangement links TRBV10-3 to TRBJ2-2; TCRdb's D call of TRBD2 is untestable without DNA. The CDR3 contains 17 residues. The germline gives CDR1 ENHRY, CDR2 SYGVKD. CDR3 residues: CAISESGGAGRTGELFF.

This chain links TRBV7-2 with TRBJ2-7; TCRdb's D gene call, TRBD2, goes unchecked for lack of DNA. The length of the CDR3 is 13 residues. CDR1 is SGHTA and CDR2 is FQGNSA in the germline V gene. The chain's CDR3 is CASRRASSYEQYF. Drawing the rest from reference TRBV7-2 and TRBJ2-7, the complete variable domain is GAGVSQSPSNKVTEKGKDVELRCDPISGHTALYWYRQSLGQGLEFLIYFQGNSAPDKSGLPSDRFSAERTGGSVSTLTIQRTQQEDSAVYLCASRRASSYEQYFGPGTRLTVT.

The chain joins TRBV7-2 to TRBJ1-4. CDR1 and CDR2 from the germline V gene are SGHTA and FQGNSA. CDR3 length equals 13 residues. The CDR3: CATRRGPNEKLFF.

V gene TRBV27 combines with J gene TRBJ2-2. Germline V gene data show CDR1 as MNHEY and CDR2 as SMNVEV (reference sequence). This CDR3 has 14 amino acids. The CDR3 here is CASTVSRDTGELFF.

The chain links TRBV5-1 to TRBJ1-1; no DNA is available, so the TRBD1 call from TCRdb remains unchecked. CDR1 is SGHRS, CDR2 YFSETQ, per germline. The CDR3 sequence is 15 residues long. CDR3 loop: CASSSPQGLDTEAFF. The complete variable domain, with remaining parts taken from reference TRBV5-1 and TRBJ1-1, reads KAGVTQTPRYLIKTRGQQVTLSCSPISGHRSVSWYQQTPGQGLQFLFEYFSETQRNKGNFPGRFSGRQFSNSRSEMNVSTLELGDSALYLCASSSPQGLDTEAFFGQGTRLTVV.

V is TRBV5-5 and J is TRBJ1-1; TCRdb lists TRBD1, though no DNA is available to test this call. This CDR3 contains 15 residues. CDR1 SGHKS and CDR2 YYEKEE come from the germline V gene (reference sequence). Here the CDR3 reads CASSLRQGFPTEAFF.

The chain links TRBV2 to TRBJ2-1; the TCRdb call, TRBD2, lacks DNA for checking. The V gene's germline CDR1 is SNHLY and CDR2 FYNNEI. This CDR3 is built from 13 residues. The CDR3 spells CAATKRAGDEQFF.

The gene calls are TRBV7-9 and TRBJ1-5; checking the TCRdb D call of TRBD1 is not possible without DNA. CDR3 size: 15 residues. In germline, CDR1 is SEHNR, CDR2 FQNEAQ (reference sequence). CDR3 sequence reads: CASSAPGGPNQPQHF.

The chain recombines TRBV18 with TRBJ1-1. Per the germline V gene, CDR1 is KGHSH and CDR2 is LQKENI. This CDR3 region has 15 residues. The CDR3 reads CASSPPGRERTEAFF.

This chain connects TRBV12-3 or TRBV12-4 to TRBJ1-5; TCRdb selects TRBD1, and the lack of DNA leaves this call unchecked. The CDR3 runs to 15 residues. This CDR3 reads CASSSAWTGRQPQHF.

V and J are TRBV12-3 or TRBV12-4 and TRBJ1-4. CDR3 length: 14 amino acids. This CDR3 is CASNLQGGTGKLFF.

The CDR3 is CASSWPGDTEAFF. The chain carries TRBV28 and TRBJ1-1; as DNA is missing, the TRBD1 call by TCRdb cannot be tested. This CDR3 region has 13 residues. Germline V gene lookup returns CDR1 MDHEN and CDR2 SYDVKM.

J is TRBJ2-3 and V is TRBV5-6. The CDR3 spans 14 residues. Germline assignment: CDR1 SGHDT and CDR2 YYEEEE. The CDR3 spells CASSVRLNTDTQYF.

The chain carries TRBV20-1 and TRBJ2-7; TCRdb picks TRBD1, but there is no DNA to check that call. This CDR3 has 12 amino acids. CDR1 is DFQATT and CDR2 is SNEGSKA in the germline V gene (reference sequence). CDR3 protein: CSARETGGWQYF.

The genes are TRBV6-6 and TRBJ1-2; TCRdb's D gene call, TRBD1, goes unchecked for lack of DNA. CDR3 size: 13 residues. Per the germline V gene, CDR1 is MNHNY and CDR2 is SVGAGI (reference sequence). CDR3 loop: CASSYWAGDGYTF.

The chain uses TRBV20-1 and TRBJ2-7. The CDR3 extends over 13 amino acids. Germline values: CDR1 DFQATT, CDR2 SNEGSKA (reference sequence). CDR3 in amino acids: CSAHNLASYEQYF.

This chain uses TRBV7-2 with TRBJ2-2. Germline values: CDR1 SGHTA, CDR2 FQGNSA. There are 13 residues in the CDR3. CDR3 region: CASSQLLNGELFF.

The chain joins TRBV11-2 to TRBJ1-3. Germline V gene lookup returns CDR1 SGHAT and CDR2 FQNNGV. This CDR3 region has 13 residues. Here the CDR3 reads CASSLDVGNTIYF.

V and J are TRBV5-1 and TRBJ2-5. Germline V gene sequence: CDR1 SGHRS, CDR2 YFSETQ. The CDR3 spans 17 residues. CDR3 residues: CASSLAQGVGMGETQYF.

The chain recombines TRBV24-1 with TRBJ1-2; TCRdb's D gene call, TRBD1, goes unchecked for lack of DNA. CDR3 size: 14 residues. Germline values: CDR1 KGHDR, CDR2 SFDVKD. The CDR3 sequence: CATSEPGQRWGYTF.

The chain carries TRBV27 and TRBJ1-1; TCRdb proposes TRBD1, but this gene call is untestable without DNA. The germline V gene has CDR1 MNHEY and CDR2 SMNVEV (reference sequence). This CDR3 contains 12 residues. This CDR3 is CASQPTAGENFF.

The V gene is TRBV20-1, the J gene TRBJ2-2; TCRdb proposes TRBD2, but this gene call is untestable without DNA. In germline, CDR1 is DFQATT, CDR2 SNEGSKA (reference sequence). The CDR3 has 20 residues. The CDR3 is CSARRPGLAGVLVSTGELFF.

This rearrangement joins TRBV6-5 to TRBJ2-7; TCRdb indicates TRBD2, and absent DNA this call remains unverified. The CDR3 consists of 16 residues. Per the germline V gene, CDR1 is MNHEY and CDR2 is SVGAGI. This CDR3 is CASSYSVAGSSYEQYF.

The genes are TRBV6-5 and TRBJ1-2. CDR3 length equals 13 residues. CDR1 is MNHEY, CDR2 SVGAGI, per germline. The CDR3 protein is CASRVGGSYGYTF.

This rearrangement joins TRBV7-9 to TRBJ2-7; the D call from TCRdb, TRBD2, cannot be confirmed without DNA. The germline gives CDR1 SEHNR, CDR2 FQNEAQ (reference sequence). The CDR3 length is 16 residues. CDR3 in amino acids: CASSPNDLAGVNEQYF.